Below, 4 T cell receptor beta chains from the same sample are listed, as sequenced in a study of graft-versus-host responses after intestinal transplantation. Repertoires were generated with immunoSEQ multiplex PCR, while TCRdb's copy carries only in-frame clones and drops some. In the table there are some 13,000 clones, about four fifths of which are singletons. The source material was PBMCs, sampled after intestinal transplantation. The receptors come from a human patient who received an intestinal transplant, so some T cells may come from the graft donor.

The rearrangement joins TRBV9 to TRBJ2-7; 11 bases map to TRBD2. CDR1 is SGDLS and CDR2 is YYNGEE in the germline V gene. J lost 7 bases, V lost 0 bases, and 6 bases had no gene match. The CDR3 covers 15 residues. The CDR3: CASSVEALAGAEQYF. The CDR3 nucleotides are TGTGCCAGCAGCGTAGAGGCACTAGCGGGAGCTGAGCAGTACTTC.

The chain employs TRBV29-1 and TRBJ2-5; 8 nucleotides agree with TRBD2. The CDR3 sequence is 19 residues long. V dropped 3 bases and J dropped 4; count of bases not matched to a gene: 22. CDR1 is SQVTM and CDR2 is ANQGSEA in the germline V gene. Here the CDR3 reads CSVEAGGTPHPFVPETQYF. In DNA form, the CDR3 reads TGCAGCGTTGAGGCGGGAGGTACCCCCCACCCCTTTGTACCAGAGACCCAGTACTTC.

The V call is TRBV19, the J call TRBJ2-7; 9 positions match TRBD1. Germline V CDR1 and CDR2: LNHDA, SQIVND (reference sequence). The CDR3 is 16 residues long. J lost 2 bases, V lost 4 bases, and 9 bases had no gene match. The CDR3 reads CASSRKTGGGTYEQYF. For the CDR3, the DNA is TGTGCCAGTAGTAGAAAGACAGGGGGTGGAACCTACGAGCAGTACTTC.

V usage is TRBV7-3 and J usage is TRBJ2-7; tentative D call: TRBD1 (6 bases). Looked up from germline, CDR1 is SGHTA and CDR2 is FQGTGA. The CDR3 is 13 residues long. V was shortened by 8 bases and J by 2 bases, with 13 bases between the two germline ends. CDR3 sequence reads: CASGDGDTYEQYF. In DNA form, the CDR3 reads TGTGCCAGCGGAGACGGGGACACCTACGAGCAGTACTTC.